A single sample is the source of the 5 T cell receptor beta chains below, sequenced in a study of cytomegalovirus exposure and HLA in healthy donors. PCR was performed using 60 Vbeta and 13 Jbeta primers. Generated by immunoSEQ multiplex PCR, the TCRdb table keeps only in-frame clones and is missing some. Seen here are some 150,000 clones, around 80% observed once, and the top ten hold about 3.1%. The specimen was PBMCs. Every receptor here comes from a man aged 35 to 55 in good health and CMV-seronegative.

This clone was seen a single time. The V call is TRBV25-1, the J call TRBJ2-3, with 10 bases fitting TRBD1. V lost 0 bases, J lost 4 bases, and 7 bases stayed unmatched. Germline V CDR1 and CDR2: MGHDK, SYGVNS. There are 17 residues in the CDR3. In DNA, the CDR3 is TGTGCCAGCAGTGAATACGGGACAGGGGCGTGGGCAGATACGCAGTATTTT. Amino acids: CASSEYGTGAWADTQYF. Full variable domain (remainder filled in from reference TRBV25-1 and TRBJ2-3): EADIYQTPRYLVIGTGKKITLECSQTMGHDKMYWYQQDPGMELHLIHYSYGVNSTEKGDLSSESTVSRIRTEHFPLTLESARPSHTSQYLCASSEYGTGAWADTQYFGPGTRLTVL.

The chain has TRBV7-3 and TRBJ1-2, with 7 bases matching TRBD1. Germline V lookup: CDR1 SGHTA, CDR2 FQGTGA. With 1 base clipped from V and 4 bases from J, the junction kept 6 bases outside the gene matches. The length of the CDR3 is 15 residues. The CDR3, as DNA: TGTGCCAGCAGCTTAATGCAGGGGACAGTCTATGGCTACACCTTC. Its protein is CASSLMQGTVYGYTF.

This clone appeared a few times. The chain's CDR3 is CASSRGQASYEQYF. As DNA, the CDR3 is TGTGCCAGCAGCCGCGGACAGGCCTCCTACGAGCAGTACTTC. The rearrangement links TRBV6-5 to TRBJ2-7, with TRBD1 identical over 7 bases. With 6 bases clipped from V and 0 bases from J, the junction kept 5 bases outside the gene matches. CDR3 length equals 14 residues. The germline CDR1 and CDR2 sequences are MNHEY and SVGAGI.

The chain employs TRBV9 and TRBJ1-2; TRBD1 might be the D (6 bases). The CDR3 spans 15 residues. The V end lost 3 bases, the J end lost 4 bases, and 16 bases lay between the germline ends. Germline V gene data show CDR1 as SGDLS and CDR2 as YYNGEE. The chain's CDR3 is CASSAGGARGYGYTF. In nucleotides, the CDR3 is TGTGCCAGCAGCGCGGGGGGGGCGCGGGGCTATGGCTACACCTTC.

The chain carries TRBV28 and TRBJ2-5, with 7 bases matching TRBD2. V trimming: 4 bases; J trimming: 3 bases; junction bases outside the gene matches: 11. CDR1 is MDHEN and CDR2 is SYDVKM in the germline V gene. This CDR3 region has 16 residues. CDR3 nucleotides: TGTGCCAGCAGTTCTGGGTTCGGCGGGGGAGAAGAGACCCAGTACTTC. Translating it yields CASSSGFGGGEETQYF.